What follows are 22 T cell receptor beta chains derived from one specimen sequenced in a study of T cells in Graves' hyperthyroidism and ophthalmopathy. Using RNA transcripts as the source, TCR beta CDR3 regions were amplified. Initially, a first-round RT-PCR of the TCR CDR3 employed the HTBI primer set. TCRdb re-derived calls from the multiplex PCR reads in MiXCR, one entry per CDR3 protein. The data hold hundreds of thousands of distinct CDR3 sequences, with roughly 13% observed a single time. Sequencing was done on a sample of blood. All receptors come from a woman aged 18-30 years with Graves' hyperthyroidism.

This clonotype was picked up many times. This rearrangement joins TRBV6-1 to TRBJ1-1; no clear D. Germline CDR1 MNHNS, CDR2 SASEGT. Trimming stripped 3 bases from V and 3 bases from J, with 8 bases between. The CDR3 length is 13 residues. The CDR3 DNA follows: TGTGCCAGCAGTGACCAGGAGTACACTGAAGCTTTCTTT. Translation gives CASSDQEYTEAFF.

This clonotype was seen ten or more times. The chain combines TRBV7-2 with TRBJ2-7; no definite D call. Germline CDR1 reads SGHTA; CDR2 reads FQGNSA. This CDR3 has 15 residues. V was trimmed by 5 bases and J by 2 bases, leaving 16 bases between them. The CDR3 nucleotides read TGTGCCAGCAGCCCGCTATCCCGTACGACCTACGAGCAGTACTTC. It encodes CASSPLSRTTYEQYF. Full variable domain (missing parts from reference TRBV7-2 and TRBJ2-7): GAGVSQSPSNKVTEKGKDVELRCDPISGHTALYWYRQSLGQGLEFLIYFQGNSAPDKSGLPSDRFSAERTGGSVSTLTIQRTQQEDSAVYLCASSPLSRTTYEQYFGPGTRLTVT.

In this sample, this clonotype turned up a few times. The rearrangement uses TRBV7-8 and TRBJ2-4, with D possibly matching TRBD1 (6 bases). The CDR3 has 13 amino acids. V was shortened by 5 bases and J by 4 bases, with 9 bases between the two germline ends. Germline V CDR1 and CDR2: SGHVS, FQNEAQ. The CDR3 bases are TGTGCCAGCAGCCCAGGGGTTAAAAACATTCAGTACTTC. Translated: CASSPGVKNIQYF.

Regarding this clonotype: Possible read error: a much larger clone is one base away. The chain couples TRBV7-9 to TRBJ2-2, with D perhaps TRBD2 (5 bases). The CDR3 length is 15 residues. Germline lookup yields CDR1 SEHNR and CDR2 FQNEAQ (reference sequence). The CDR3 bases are TGTGTCAGCAGCCAGGCCAGCGGGAACACCGGGGAGCTGTTTTTT. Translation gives CVSSQASGNTGELFF. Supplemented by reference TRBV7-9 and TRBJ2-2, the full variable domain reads DTGVSQNPRHKITKRGQNVTFRCDPISEHNRLYWYRQTLGQGPEFLTYFQNEAQLEKSRLLSDRFSAERPKGSFSTLEIQRTEQGDSAMYLCVSSQASGNTGELFFGEGSRLTVL.

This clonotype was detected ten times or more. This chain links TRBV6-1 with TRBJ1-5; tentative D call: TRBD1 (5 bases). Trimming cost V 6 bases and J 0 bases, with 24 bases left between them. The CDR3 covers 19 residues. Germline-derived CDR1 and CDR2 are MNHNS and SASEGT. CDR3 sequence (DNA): TGTGCCAGCAGCCTTAACCGGGACGGACCCTATTATAGCAATCAGCCCCAGCATTTT. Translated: CASSLNRDGPYYSNQPQHF.

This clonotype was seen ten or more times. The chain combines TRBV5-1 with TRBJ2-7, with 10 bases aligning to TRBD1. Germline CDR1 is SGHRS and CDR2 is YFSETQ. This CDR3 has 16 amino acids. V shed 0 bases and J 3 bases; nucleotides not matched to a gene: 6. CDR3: CASSLAFGTGDYEQYF. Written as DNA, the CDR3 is TGCGCCAGCAGCTTGGCCTTCGGGACAGGGGACTACGAGCAGTACTTC.

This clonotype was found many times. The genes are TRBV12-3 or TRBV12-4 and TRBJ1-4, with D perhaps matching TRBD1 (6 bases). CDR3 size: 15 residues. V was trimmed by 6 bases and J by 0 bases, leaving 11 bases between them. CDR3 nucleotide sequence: TGTGCCAGCAGAGGACAGCTAGCAACTAATGAAAAACTGTTTTTT. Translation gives CASRGQLATNEKLFF.

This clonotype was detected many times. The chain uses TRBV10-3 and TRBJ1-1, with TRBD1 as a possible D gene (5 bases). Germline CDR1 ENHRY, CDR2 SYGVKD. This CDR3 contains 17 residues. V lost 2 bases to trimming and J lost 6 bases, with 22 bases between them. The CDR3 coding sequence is TGTGCCATCAGTGAGCGGGCGGGGGTTGGTAGGTCGCCTGAAGCTTTCTTT. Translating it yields CAISERAGVGRSPEAFF.

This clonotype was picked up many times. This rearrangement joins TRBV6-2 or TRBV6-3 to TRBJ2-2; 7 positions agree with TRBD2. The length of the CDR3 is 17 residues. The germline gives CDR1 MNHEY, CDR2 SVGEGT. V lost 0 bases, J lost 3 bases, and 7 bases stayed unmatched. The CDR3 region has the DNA TGTGCCAGCAGTTACTCACCAGCGGGGCTTGACACCGGGGAGCTGTTTTTT. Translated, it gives CASSYSPAGLDTGELFF.

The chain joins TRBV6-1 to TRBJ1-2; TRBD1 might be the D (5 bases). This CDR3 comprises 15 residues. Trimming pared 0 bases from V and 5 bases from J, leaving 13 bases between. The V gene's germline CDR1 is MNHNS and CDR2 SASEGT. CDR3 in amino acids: CASSEARGGVYGYTF. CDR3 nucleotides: TGTGCCAGCAGTGAAGCACGGGGGGGAGTATATGGCTACACCTTC.

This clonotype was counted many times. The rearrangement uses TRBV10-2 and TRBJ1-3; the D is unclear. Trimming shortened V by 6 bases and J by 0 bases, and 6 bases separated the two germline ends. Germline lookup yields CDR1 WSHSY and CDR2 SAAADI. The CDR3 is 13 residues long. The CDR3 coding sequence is TGCGCCAGCAGAGCCTCCTCTGGAAACACCATATATTTT. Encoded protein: CASRASSGNTIYF.

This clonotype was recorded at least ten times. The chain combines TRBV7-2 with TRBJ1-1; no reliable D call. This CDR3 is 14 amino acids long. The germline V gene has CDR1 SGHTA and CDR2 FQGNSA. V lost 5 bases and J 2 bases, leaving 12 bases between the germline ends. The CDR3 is CASSHSGVNTEAFF. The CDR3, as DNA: TGTGCCAGCAGCCATTCCGGGGTAAACACTGAAGCTTTCTTT.

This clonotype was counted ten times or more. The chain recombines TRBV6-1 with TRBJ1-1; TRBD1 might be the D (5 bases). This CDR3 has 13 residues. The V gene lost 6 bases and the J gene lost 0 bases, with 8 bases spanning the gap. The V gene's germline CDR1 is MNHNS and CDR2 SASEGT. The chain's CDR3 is CASSPGVNTEAFF. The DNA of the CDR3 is TGTGCCAGCAGCCCGGGGGTGAACACTGAAGCTTTCTTT.

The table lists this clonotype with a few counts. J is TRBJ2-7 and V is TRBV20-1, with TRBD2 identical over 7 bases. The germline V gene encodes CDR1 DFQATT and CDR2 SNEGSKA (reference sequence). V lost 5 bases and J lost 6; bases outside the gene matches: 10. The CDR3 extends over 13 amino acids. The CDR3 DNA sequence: TGCAGTGCTCCGTTTGCGGGAGCCGGCGAGCAGTACTTC. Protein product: CSAPFAGAGEQYF.

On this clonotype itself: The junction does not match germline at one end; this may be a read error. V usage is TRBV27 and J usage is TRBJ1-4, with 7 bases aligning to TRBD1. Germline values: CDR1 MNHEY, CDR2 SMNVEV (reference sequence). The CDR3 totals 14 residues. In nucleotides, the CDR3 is TGTGCCAACAGTTTAGGGGGCCTTAATGAAAAACTGTTTTTT. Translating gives CANSLGGLNEKLFF. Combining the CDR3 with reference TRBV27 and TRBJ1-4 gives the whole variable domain EAQVTQNPRYLITVTGKKLTVTCSQNMNHEYMSWYRQDPGLGLRQIYYSMNVEVTDKGDVPEGYKVSRKEKRNFPLILESPSPNQTSLYFCANSLGGLNEKLFFGSGTQLSVL.

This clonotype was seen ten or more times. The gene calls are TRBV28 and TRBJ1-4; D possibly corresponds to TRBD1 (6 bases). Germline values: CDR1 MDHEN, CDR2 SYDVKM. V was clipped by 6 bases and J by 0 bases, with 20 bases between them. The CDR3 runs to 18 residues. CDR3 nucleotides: TGTGCCAGCAGGACCCGGACAGAAGGAGTTACAACTAATGAAAAACTGTTTTTT. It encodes CASRTRTEGVTTNEKLFF. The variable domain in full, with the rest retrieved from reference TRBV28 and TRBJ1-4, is DVKVTQSSRYLVKRTGEKVFLECVQDMDHENMFWYRQDPGLGLRLIYFSYDVKMKEKGDIPEGYSVSREKKERFSLILESASTNQTSMYLCASRTRTEGVTTNEKLFFGSGTQLSVL.

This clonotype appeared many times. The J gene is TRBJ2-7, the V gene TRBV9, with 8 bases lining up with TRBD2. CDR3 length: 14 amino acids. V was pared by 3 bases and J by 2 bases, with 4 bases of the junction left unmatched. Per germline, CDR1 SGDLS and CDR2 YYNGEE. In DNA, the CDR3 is TGTGCCAGCAGCGCGGGAGGGCGGCCCTACGAGCAGTACTTC. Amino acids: CASSAGGRPYEQYF.

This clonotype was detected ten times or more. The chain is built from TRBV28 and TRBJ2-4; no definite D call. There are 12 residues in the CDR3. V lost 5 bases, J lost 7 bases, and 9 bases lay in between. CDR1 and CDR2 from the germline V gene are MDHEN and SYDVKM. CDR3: CASSPPENIQYF. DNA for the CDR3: TGTGCCAGCAGTCCTCCAGAGAACATTCAGTACTTC.

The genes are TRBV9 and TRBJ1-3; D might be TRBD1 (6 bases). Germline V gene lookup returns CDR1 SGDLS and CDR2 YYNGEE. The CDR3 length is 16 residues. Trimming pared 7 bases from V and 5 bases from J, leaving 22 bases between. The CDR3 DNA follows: TGTGCCAGCGCGAAAACGGGGGCAGGTGCAAGAAACACCATATATTTT. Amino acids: CASAKTGAGARNTIYF.

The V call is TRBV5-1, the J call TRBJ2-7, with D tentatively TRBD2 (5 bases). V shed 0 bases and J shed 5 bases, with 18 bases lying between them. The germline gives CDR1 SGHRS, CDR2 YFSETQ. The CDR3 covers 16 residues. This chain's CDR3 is CASSLVSVRDGDEQYF. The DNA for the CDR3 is TGCGCCAGCAGCTTGGTCTCGGTGCGCGACGGGGACGAGCAGTACTTC.

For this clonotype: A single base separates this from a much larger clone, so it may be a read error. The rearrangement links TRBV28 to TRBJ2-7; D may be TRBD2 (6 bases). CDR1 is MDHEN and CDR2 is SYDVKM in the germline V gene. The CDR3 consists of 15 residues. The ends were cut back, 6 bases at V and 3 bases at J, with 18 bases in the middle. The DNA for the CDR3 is TGTGCCAGCAGGCCGGGGGACGCGAGAAACTACGAGCAGTACTTC. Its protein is CASRPGDARNYEQYF.

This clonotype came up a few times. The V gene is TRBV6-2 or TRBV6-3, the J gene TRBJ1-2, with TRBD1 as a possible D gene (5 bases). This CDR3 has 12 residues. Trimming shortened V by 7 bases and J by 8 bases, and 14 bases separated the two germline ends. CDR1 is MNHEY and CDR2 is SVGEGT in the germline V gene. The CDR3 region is CASTIRGDGYTF. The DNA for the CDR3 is TGTGCCAGCACCATACGGGGGGACGGCTACACCTTC.